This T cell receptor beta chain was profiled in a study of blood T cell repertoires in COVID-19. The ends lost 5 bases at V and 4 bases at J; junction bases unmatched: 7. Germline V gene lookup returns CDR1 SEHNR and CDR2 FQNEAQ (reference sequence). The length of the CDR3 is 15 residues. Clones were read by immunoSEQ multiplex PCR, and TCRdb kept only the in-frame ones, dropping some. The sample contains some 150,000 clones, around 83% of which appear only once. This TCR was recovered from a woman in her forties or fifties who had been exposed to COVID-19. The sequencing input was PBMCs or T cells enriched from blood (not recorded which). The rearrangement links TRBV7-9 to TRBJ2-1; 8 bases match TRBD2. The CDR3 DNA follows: TGTGCCAGCAGCCACGGGACTAGGGTATACAATGAGCAGTTCTTC. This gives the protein CASSHGTRVYNEQFF.